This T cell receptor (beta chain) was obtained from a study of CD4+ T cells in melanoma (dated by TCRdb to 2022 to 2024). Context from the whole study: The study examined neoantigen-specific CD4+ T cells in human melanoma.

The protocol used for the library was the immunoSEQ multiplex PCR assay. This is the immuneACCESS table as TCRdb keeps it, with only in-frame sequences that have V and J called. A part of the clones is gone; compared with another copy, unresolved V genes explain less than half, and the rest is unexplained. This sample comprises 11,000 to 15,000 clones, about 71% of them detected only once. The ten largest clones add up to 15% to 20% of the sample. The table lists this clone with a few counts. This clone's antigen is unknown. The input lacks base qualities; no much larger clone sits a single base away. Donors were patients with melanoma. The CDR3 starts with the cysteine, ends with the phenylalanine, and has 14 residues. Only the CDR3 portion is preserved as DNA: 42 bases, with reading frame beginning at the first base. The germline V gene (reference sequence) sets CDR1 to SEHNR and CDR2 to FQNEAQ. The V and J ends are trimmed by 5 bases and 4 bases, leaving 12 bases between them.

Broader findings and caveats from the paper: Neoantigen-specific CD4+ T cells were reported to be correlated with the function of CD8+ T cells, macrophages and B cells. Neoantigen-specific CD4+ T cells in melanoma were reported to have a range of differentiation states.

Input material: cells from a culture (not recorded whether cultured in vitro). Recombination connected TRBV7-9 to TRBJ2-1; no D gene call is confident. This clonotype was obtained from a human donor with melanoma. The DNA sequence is TGTGCCAGCAGCCGCGACCTGATTTACAATGAGCAGTTCTTC. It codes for CASSRDLIYNEQFF. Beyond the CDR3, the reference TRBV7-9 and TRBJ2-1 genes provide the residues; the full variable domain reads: DTGVSQNPRHKITKRGQNVTFRCDPISEHNRLYWYRQTLGQGPEFLTYFQNEAQLEKSRLLSDRFSAERPKGSFSTLEIQRTEQGDSAMYLCASSRDLIYNEQFFGPGTRLTVL.